This paragraph covers one TCR beta chain sequence. Its antigen specificity is not known. Per-nucleotide qualities are absent, and no much larger clonotype sits a single base away. Each collaborating institution followed its own protocols to collect whole blood in K2EDTA tubes. Collaborator samples were shipped for TCRbeta analysis as frozen whole blood, isolated PBMCs, or DNA extracted from either sample type. The sample originates from a study of blood T cell repertoires in COVID-19 (TCRdb year 2020). For the wider study: Collaborator samples came from the United States, Italy and Spain and covered acute and convalescent phases of COVID-19. The material from the prospective study consisted of cDNA or gDNA derived from T cells, B-cell-depleted T cells, or PBMCs. Deeply sampled blood TCRbeta repertoires from subjects exposed to, actively infected with, or recovered from COVID-19 were included in the dataset. The repertoires were made available in a free public database intended to serve as a resource for research on the immune response to SARS-CoV-2. Samples were obtained from the ongoing ImmuneRACE study (first 160 participants) and from some 1,200 subjects provided by 6 global collaborators. Nearly every sample came with metadata listing a de-identified subject ID, COVID-19 status, age in years and sex. Where HLA class I and class II types were available, the types were taken from metadata supplied by the sample provider, not from assay-based typing. Overall results and qualifications from the work: The amount of clinical and demographic metadata varied by source and participant and was provided uncurated.

TCRbeta CDR3 regions were amplified from genomic DNA by means of the immunoSEQ Assay, a bias-controlled multiplex PCR. On the study's bioinformatics: The number of nucleated cells in each sample was estimated by amplification of reference gene primers within the assay. To quantify the absolute abundance of each unique TCRbeta CDR3 rearrangement, sequence reads were collapsed and filtered. For each sample, productive Simpson clonality was calculated by taking the square root of Simpson's diversity index across productive rearrangements. TCRdb obtained this table from immuneACCESS and retained in-frame rearrangements with V and J assigned. These tables miss some clones; where compared with another copy, unresolved V genes account for less than half of the shortfall, and the remainder is unexplained. V, J and clone size were drawn from that table, and D and trimming were deduced from the DNA. The sample records over 45,000 clones, 76% of which are singletons. The top ten constitute about 20% of the sample.

The CDR3 covers 14 residues, taking in both the cysteine and the phenylalanine. This entry keeps only the CDR3 DNA: 42 bases, framed from base 1. V is pruned by 3 bases and J by 2 bases, leaving 1 base of the junction without a gene match. As encoded in the germline V gene, CDR1 is MGHRA while CDR2 is YSYEKL. This receptor was obtained from a man aged 50-59 years with active or convalescent COVID-19. Sequenced material: peripheral blood. The receptor chain draws on TRBV4-1 and TRBJ1-2, with TRBD1 identical over 9 junction bases. The CDR3 sequence is CASSHGQGNYGYTF. Read as DNA, the sequence is TGCGCCAGCAGCCATGGACAGGGGAACTATGGCTACACCTTC.